The 10 T cell receptor beta chains reported below all come from one sample, sequenced in a study of cytomegalovirus exposure and HLA in healthy donors. 13 Jbeta primers and 60 Vbeta primers were used for the PCR. Produced via immunoSEQ multiplex PCR; TCRdb's table is partial and in-frame only. This listing includes around 80,000 clones. Sequencing was performed on PBMCs. These receptors all stem from a middle-aged man in good health and CMV-seronegative.

V gene TRBV5-6 combines with J gene TRBJ2-7; no definite D call. The germline CDR1 and CDR2 sequences are SGHDT and YYEEEE. The CDR3 loop spans 14 amino acids. Trimming shortened V by 1 base and J by 2 bases, and 10 bases separated the two germline ends. The CDR3 coding sequence is TGTGCCAGCAGCTTGCTAACCACCCCCTACGAGCAGTACTTC. This codes for CASSLLTTPYEQYF. The whole variable domain, remainder taken from reference TRBV5-6 and TRBJ2-7, is DAGVTQSPTHLIKTRGQQVTLRCSPKSGHDTVSWYQQALGQGPQFIFQYYEEEERQRGNFPDRFSGHQFPNYSSELNVNALLLGDSALYLCASSLLTTPYEQYFGPGTRLTVT.

The rearrangement uses TRBV7-2 and TRBJ2-3; 8 bases are a match to TRBD2. The CDR3 is 17 residues long. Per the germline V gene, CDR1 is SGHTA and CDR2 is FQGNSA. V lost 0 bases to trimming and J lost 2 bases; unmatched junction nucleotides: 7. The CDR3 reads CASSLALAGTVTDTQYF. CDR3 sequence (DNA): TGTGCCAGCAGCTTAGCGTTAGCGGGGACTGTCACAGATACGCAGTATTTT.

This chain uses TRBV7-2 with TRBJ2-7, with TRBD2 matching over 10 bases. The V gene end was trimmed by 5 bases and the J gene end by 4 bases; junction bases not matched to a gene: 14. CDR1 SGHTA and CDR2 FQGNSA come from the germline V gene. This CDR3 region has 17 residues. CDR3 DNA: TGTGCCAGCAGCCCACGGGGCCAGCGGGGGGGTAGGTACGAGCAGTACTTC. This encodes CASSPRGQRGGRYEQYF.

The rearrangement joins TRBV10-3 to TRBJ2-1; D uncertain. V was trimmed by 3 bases and J by 8 bases, leaving 26 bases between them. CDR3 length: 18 residues. Germline CDR1 is ENHRY and CDR2 is SYGVKD. In DNA, the CDR3 is TGTGCCATCAGTGATTTTTCGTACACCCAGTCGATATTCGATGAGCAGTTCTTC. As protein: CAISDFSYTQSIFDEQFF.

CDR3 coding DNA: TGTGCCAGCAACACAGGCTTAGGGAACACTGAAGCTTTCTTT. Encoded protein: CASNTGLGNTEAFF. This chain joins TRBV27 and TRBJ1-1; D is possibly TRBD1 (5 bases). CDR1 and CDR2 (germline): MNHEY, SMNVEV (reference sequence). Trimming shortened V by 7 bases and J by 1 base, and 13 bases separated the two germline ends. The length of the CDR3 is 14 residues.

This chain links TRBV7-2 with TRBJ2-1; TRBD2 might be the D (5 bases). Trimming removed 3 bases from V and 9 bases from J, with 9 bases in between. The CDR3 covers 12 residues. Germline V gene data show CDR1 as SGHTA and CDR2 as FQGNSA. The CDR3 DNA reads TGTGCCAGCAGCTTTTTCAGCGGTGAGCAGTTCTTC. As protein: CASSFFSGEQFF.

The chain's CDR3 is CAISQRDRAKTQYF. DNA for the CDR3: TGTGCCATCAGCCAACGGGACAGGGCGAAGACCCAGTACTTC. The chain recombines TRBV10-3 with TRBJ2-5; 9 positions match TRBD1. The CDR3 sequence is 14 residues long. CDR1 is ENHRY and CDR2 is SYGVKD in the germline V gene. J gave up 6 bases and V 6 bases, and 8 bases lay outside the gene matches.

The chain links TRBV4-1 to TRBJ2-1; tentatively, D is TRBD1 (5 bases). The CDR3 has 13 amino acids. V lost 2 bases and J lost 5, with 7 bases in between. Germline V gene lookup returns CDR1 MGHRA and CDR2 YSYEKL. In nucleotides, the CDR3 is TGCGCCAGCAGCCAAACAGGAGACAATGAGCAGTTCTTC. This gives the protein CASSQTGDNEQFF.

The genes are TRBV5-5 and TRBJ2-7, with 7 bases matching TRBD1. Per the germline V gene, CDR1 is SGHKS and CDR2 is YYEKEE (reference sequence). The ends lost 2 bases at V and 10 bases at J; junction bases unmatched: 9. This CDR3 is built from 13 residues. The CDR3 sequence: CASSFSFRQGQYF. Here the CDR3 DNA reads TGTGCCAGCAGCTTTTCGTTTAGACAGGGACAGTACTTC. Supplemented by reference TRBV5-5 and TRBJ2-7, the full variable domain reads DAGVTQSPTHLIKTRGQQVTLRCSPISGHKSVSWYQQVLGQGPQFIFQYYEKEERGRGNFPDRFSARQFPNYSSELNVNALLLGDSALYLCASSFSFRQGQYFGPGTRLTVT.

The chain couples TRBV6-4 to TRBJ1-1, with a possible D match to TRBD1 (6 bases). Per germline, CDR1 MRHNA and CDR2 SNTAGT. The CDR3 covers 15 residues. V was shortened by 3 bases and J by 5 bases, with 16 bases between the two germline ends. The CDR3 sequence is CASSDQQGWVTEAFF. The CDR3 bases are TGTGCCAGCAGTGATCAACAGGGATGGGTTACTGAAGCTTTCTTT.